Given below is one T cell receptor (beta chain) in context. Patients from Seattle were sampled longitudinally, starting during active infection. This specimen comes from a study of blood T cell repertoires in COVID-19. Looked up from germline, CDR1 is MNHEY and CDR2 is SMNVEV (reference sequence). V lost 10 bases and J lost 6, with 36 bases in between. The CDR3 spans 19 residues. Clones were read by immunoSEQ multiplex PCR, and TCRdb kept only the in-frame ones, dropping some. Altogether 140,000 to 150,000 clones are present, 85% to 90% being singletons, with the ten largest covering roughly 13%. The sequenced sample consisted of peripheral blood. The TCR sequence derives from a man between 18 and 35 years old with COVID-19, enrolled during active disease. This rearrangement joins TRBV27 to TRBJ1-2; D may be TRBD1 (6 bases). CDR3 in DNA: TGTGCCATCTCTTACCCCGCCGGGACACTGACCATGGTTCCTGATGGCTACACCTTC. As protein: CAISYPAGTLTMVPDGYTF.